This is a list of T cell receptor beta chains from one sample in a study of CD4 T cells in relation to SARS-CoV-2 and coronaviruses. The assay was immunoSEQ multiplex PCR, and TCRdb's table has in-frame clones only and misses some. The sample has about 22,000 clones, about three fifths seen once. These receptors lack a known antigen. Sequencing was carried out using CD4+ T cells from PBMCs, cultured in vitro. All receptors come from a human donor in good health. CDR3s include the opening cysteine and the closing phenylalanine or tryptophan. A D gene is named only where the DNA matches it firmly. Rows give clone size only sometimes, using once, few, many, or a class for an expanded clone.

CDR3aa: CASSGPRDGNTIYF; CDR3nt: TGCGCCAGCAGCGGACCGCGAGATGGAAACACCATATATTTT; abundance: once; j_gene: TRBJ1-3; v_gene: TRBV4-1; len: 14; d_gene: .
CDR3aa: CASSPLPRVGNEQFF; CDR3nt: TGTGCCAGCAGCCCGCTTCCCAGGGTGGGGAATGAGCAGTTCTTC; abundance: .; j_gene: TRBJ2-1; v_gene: TRBV7-9; len: 15; d_gene: .
CDR3aa: CASSSAGRGYEQYF; CDR3nt: TGTGCCAGCAGTTCGGCTGGCAGAGGCTACGAGCAGTACTTC; abundance: .; j_gene: TRBJ2-7; v_gene: TRBV6-5; len: 14; d_gene: .
CDR3aa: CASSPPNILGSPLHF; CDR3nt: TGTGCCAGCTCACCACCGAACATCCTAGGGTCACCCCTCCACTTT; abundance: .; j_gene: TRBJ1-6; v_gene: TRBV18; len: 15; d_gene: .
CDR3aa: CASSLAGTATGNTIYF; CDR3nt: TGTGCCAGCAGCTTAGCCGGGACAGCTACAGGAAACACCATATATTTT; abundance: few; j_gene: TRBJ1-3; v_gene: TRBV7-9; len: 16; d_gene: TRBD1
CDR3aa: CASRSKPGLTPAGQETQYF; CDR3nt: TGTGCCAGCAGGTCGAAACCAGGGTTAACGCCGGCAGGCCAAGAGACCCAGTACTTC; abundance: .; j_gene: TRBJ2-5; v_gene: TRBV7-9; len: 19; d_gene: .
CDR3aa: CASRRDSYSAGNEKLFF; CDR3nt: TGTGCCAGTCGCCGGGACAGTTATTCGGCTGGGAATGAAAAACTGTTTTTT; abundance: .; j_gene: TRBJ1-4; v_gene: TRBV19; len: 17; d_gene: TRBD1
CDR3aa: CASSVDRATNEKLFF; CDR3nt: TGTGCCAGCAGCGTCGACAGAGCAACTAATGAAAAACTGTTTTTT; abundance: .; j_gene: TRBJ1-4; v_gene: TRBV7-8; len: 15; d_gene: .
CDR3aa: CASSGRTGGTVVDF; CDR3nt: TGTGCCAGCAGCGGCCGGACAGGGGGCACAGTCGTCGACTTC; abundance: .; j_gene: TRBJ2-5; v_gene: TRBV2; len: 14; d_gene: TRBD1
CDR3aa: CASSQVGSGTDTQYF; CDR3nt: TGTGCCAGCAGCCAAGTCGGGAGTGGCACAGATACGCAGTATTTT; abundance: .; j_gene: TRBJ2-3; v_gene: TRBV4-2; len: 15; d_gene: .
CDR3aa: CASSLRYRAGYTF; CDR3nt: TGTGCCAGCAGCTTGAGGTACAGGGCTGGCTACACCTTC; abundance: few; j_gene: TRBJ1-2; v_gene: TRBV5-8; len: 13; d_gene: .
CDR3aa: CASRGRYSNQPQHF; CDR3nt: TGTGCCAGCAGGGGACGGTATAGCAATCAGCCCCAGCATTTT; abundance: .; j_gene: TRBJ1-5; v_gene: TRBV28; len: 14; d_gene: .
CDR3aa: CASSILSGSSYEQYF; CDR3nt: TGTGCCAGCAGTATCCTATCGGGATCTTCCTACGAGCAGTACTTC; abundance: .; j_gene: TRBJ2-7; v_gene: TRBV6-5; len: 15; d_gene: .
CDR3aa: CASSLGGEAFF; CDR3nt: TGTGCCAGCAGCTTAGGGGGTGAAGCTTTCTTT; abundance: few; j_gene: TRBJ1-1; v_gene: TRBV7-9; len: 11; d_gene: .
CDR3aa: CASSQESGRTLQETQYF; CDR3nt: TGTGCCAGCAGCCAAGAGAGCGGGAGGACTCTCCAAGAGACCCAGTACTTC; abundance: .; j_gene: TRBJ2-5; v_gene: TRBV3-1/TRBV3-2; len: 17; d_gene: TRBD2
CDR3aa: CASSATKGRQGHYGYTF; CDR3nt: TGTGCCAGCAGCGCCACAAAGGGAAGACAGGGCCACTATGGCTACACCTTC; abundance: .; j_gene: TRBJ1-2; v_gene: TRBV9; len: 17; d_gene: TRBD1
CDR3aa: CASRKTGVLNYGYTF; CDR3nt: TGTGCCAGCAGGAAGACAGGGGTCCTAAACTATGGCTACACCTTC; abundance: .; j_gene: TRBJ1-2; v_gene: TRBV6-6; len: 15; d_gene: TRBD1
CDR3aa: CASSVAGRGNTGELFF; CDR3nt: TGTGCCAGCAGCGTAGCGGGACGCGGCAACACCGGGGAGCTGTTTTTT; abundance: .; j_gene: TRBJ2-2; v_gene: TRBV9; len: 16; d_gene: .
CDR3aa: CASSSSQTGGSTDTQYF; CDR3nt: TGCGCCAGCAGCTCTTCCCAGACAGGGGGCTCCACAGATACGCAGTATTTT; abundance: .; j_gene: TRBJ2-3; v_gene: TRBV5-1; len: 17; d_gene: TRBD1
CDR3aa: CASSLLPGLPFSYEQYF; CDR3nt: TGTGCCAGCAGTTTACTTCCGGGACTACCCTTTTCCTACGAGCAGTACTTC; abundance: few; j_gene: TRBJ2-7; v_gene: TRBV28; len: 17; d_gene: TRBD2
CDR3aa: CASSPTDRGIAQETQYF; CDR3nt: TGTGCCAGCAGCCCAACAGACAGGGGGATCGCGCAAGAGACCCAGTACTTC; abundance: .; j_gene: TRBJ2-5; v_gene: TRBV4-2; len: 17; d_gene: TRBD1
CDR3aa: CASSERSYGYTF; CDR3nt: TGTGCCAGCAGTGAAAGATCCTATGGCTACACCTTC; abundance: few; j_gene: TRBJ1-2; v_gene: TRBV2; len: 12; d_gene: .
CDR3aa: CASSVESGASSTDTQYF; CDR3nt: TGTGCCAGCAGCGTAGAATCAGGGGCTTCTAGCACAGATACGCAGTATTTT; abundance: .; j_gene: TRBJ2-3; v_gene: TRBV9; len: 17; d_gene: .
CDR3aa: CASSTGTTTYEQYF; CDR3nt: TGTGCCAGCAGTACCGGGACAACTACCTACGAGCAGTACTTC; abundance: .; j_gene: TRBJ2-7; v_gene: TRBV27; len: 14; d_gene: .
CDR3aa: CASSTRDNRPYEQYF; CDR3nt: TGTGCCAGCAGCACCCGGGACAACCGACCCTACGAGCAGTACTTC; abundance: .; j_gene: TRBJ2-7; v_gene: TRBV7-6; len: 15; d_gene: .
CDR3aa: CASSVEKNSPLHF; CDR3nt: TGTGCCAGCAGCGTAGAAAAAAATTCACCCCTCCACTTT; abundance: .; j_gene: TRBJ1-6; v_gene: TRBV9; len: 13; d_gene: .
CDR3aa: CASSPTTGGENYGYTF; CDR3nt: TGTGCCAGCAGTCCCACGACAGGGGGGGAAAACTATGGCTACACCTTC; abundance: .; j_gene: TRBJ1-2; v_gene: TRBV4-2; len: 16; d_gene: TRBD1
CDR3aa: CASSYSYGGTEAFF; CDR3nt: TGTGCCAGCAGTTACTCGTATGGGGGCACTGAAGCTTTCTTT; abundance: .; j_gene: TRBJ1-1; v_gene: TRBV6-2/TRBV6-3; len: 14; d_gene: .
CDR3aa: CASSYSFRNTEAFF; CDR3nt: TGTGCCAGCAGTTACTCGTTCAGGAACACTGAAGCTTTCTTT; abundance: .; j_gene: TRBJ1-1; v_gene: TRBV6-5; len: 14; d_gene: .
CDR3aa: CASSTGLAFSDEQFF; CDR3nt: TGTGCCAGTAGTACGGGACTGGCCTTTAGCGATGAGCAGTTCTTC; abundance: .; j_gene: TRBJ2-1; v_gene: TRBV19; len: 15; d_gene: .
CDR3aa: CAWSPRWDLPSYNEQFF; CDR3nt: TGTGCCTGGAGTCCGCGGTGGGACTTACCATCCTACAATGAGCAGTTCTTC; abundance: once; j_gene: TRBJ2-1; v_gene: TRBV30; len: 17; d_gene: .
CDR3aa: CASSLAMPPWDEQFF; CDR3nt: TGCGCCAGCAGCTTGGCCATGCCACCGTGGGATGAGCAGTTCTTC; abundance: .; j_gene: TRBJ2-1; v_gene: TRBV5-1; len: 15; d_gene: .
CDR3aa: CASRQHTGANVLTF; CDR3nt: TGTGCCAGCAGACAACACACTGGGGCCAACGTCCTGACTTTC; abundance: .; j_gene: TRBJ2-6; v_gene: TRBV6-5; len: 14; d_gene: .
CDR3aa: CASSHDSYNEKLFF; CDR3nt: TGTGCCAGCAGCCACGACAGTTATAATGAAAAACTGTTTTTT; abundance: .; j_gene: TRBJ1-4; v_gene: TRBV5-4; len: 14; d_gene: .
CDR3aa: CASSQERTRTDTQYF; CDR3nt: TGTGCCAGCAGCCAAGAGCGGACTCGCACAGATACGCAGTATTTT; abundance: once; j_gene: TRBJ2-3; v_gene: TRBV14; len: 15; d_gene: .
CDR3aa: CASSRGIDRGRETQYF; CDR3nt: TGTGCCAGCAGCCGAGGGATAGACAGGGGGCGGGAGACCCAGTACTTC; abundance: once; j_gene: TRBJ2-5; v_gene: TRBV4-2; len: 16; d_gene: TRBD1
CDR3aa: CASSPAGGVAKNIQYF; CDR3nt: TGCGCCAGCAGTCCGGCGGGAGGGGTGGCCAAAAACATTCAGTACTTC; abundance: .; j_gene: TRBJ2-4; v_gene: TRBV23-1; len: 16; d_gene: TRBD2
CDR3aa: CASSVGPLQENTEAFF; CDR3nt: TGTGCCAGCAGCGTCGGCCCCTTACAGGAGAACACTGAAGCTTTCTTT; abundance: .; j_gene: TRBJ1-1; v_gene: TRBV7-2; len: 16; d_gene: .
CDR3aa: CASSYSKPGLSYEQYF; CDR3nt: TGTGCCAGCAGTTACTCGAAGCCAGGTCTATCCTACGAGCAGTACTTC; abundance: .; j_gene: TRBJ2-7; v_gene: TRBV6-5; len: 16; d_gene: .
CDR3aa: CASSLPGTRLGNEQFF; CDR3nt: TGTGCCAGCAGTCTCCCCGGGACTCGCCTTGGCAATGAGCAGTTCTTC; abundance: .; j_gene: TRBJ2-1; v_gene: TRBV27; len: 16; d_gene: .
CDR3aa: CASSVGGAGYGYTF; CDR3nt: TGTGCCAGCAGCGTAGGGGGCGCCGGCTATGGCTACACCTTC; abundance: .; j_gene: TRBJ1-2; v_gene: TRBV9; len: 14; d_gene: .
CDR3aa: CASRKTDLNTEAFF; CDR3nt: TGTGCCAGCAGGAAGACGGACCTGAACACTGAAGCTTTCTTT; abundance: .; j_gene: TRBJ1-1; v_gene: TRBV28; len: 14; d_gene: .
CDR3aa: CASSAQENSPLHF; CDR3nt: TGTGCCAGCAGCGCCCAGGAGAATTCACCCCTCCACTTT; abundance: .; j_gene: TRBJ1-6; v_gene: TRBV9; len: 13; d_gene: .